Following are 5 T cell receptor beta chains from one sample sequenced in a study of blood T cells in healthy people across ages. Through a sample-barcoded 5' primer and a J-beta primer mix, a second PCR was run for roughly 6 to 12 cycles. From the 5' RACE reads, TCRdb called clonotypes with MiXCR, one entry per CDR3 protein. The table includes about 590,000 distinct CDR3 sequences, around 31% detected once. Specimen: blood. These receptor sequences come from a woman aged 80 or older in good health.

This clonotype was observed many times. The rearrangement joins TRBV12-3 or TRBV12-4 to TRBJ2-5, with TRBD1 matching 8 bases. The V gene end was trimmed by 6 bases and the J gene end by 4 bases; junction bases not matched to a gene: 4. This CDR3 spans 13 amino acids. The CDR3 coding sequence is TGTGCCAGCAGCCAGGGGACAGGAGAGACCCAGTACTTC. Protein sequence: CASSQGTGETQYF.

This clonotype has just a few counts. The chain combines TRBV4-1 with TRBJ2-1, with 12 bases matching TRBD2. The CDR3 consists of 17 residues. CDR1 is MGHRA, CDR2 YSYEKL, per germline. The V gene end was trimmed by 4 bases and the J gene end by 0 bases; junction bases not matched to a gene: 4. As DNA, the CDR3 is TGCGCCAGCAGCCCGGGACTAGCGGGTGTCTCCTACAATGAGCAGTTCTTC. It specifies CASSPGLAGVSYNEQFF.

This clonotype was recorded many times. J is TRBJ1-6 and V is TRBV6-5; 8 positions agree with TRBD1. The length of the CDR3 is 14 residues. V lost 5 bases and J lost 8; bases outside the gene matches: 5. CDR1 and CDR2 from the germline V gene are MNHEY and SVGAGI. CDR3 in DNA: TGTGCCAGCAGTACCAGGGGGCAAGATTCACCCCTCCACTTT. Its translation: CASSTRGQDSPLHF.

The CDR3 region has the DNA TGCGCCAGCAGCCAGGCCGAGAATCAGCCCCAGCATTTT. Translation: CASSQAENQPQHF. V and J are TRBV4-3 and TRBJ1-5; D call uncertain. Germline V gene lookup returns CDR1 LGHNA and CDR2 YSLEER. V was trimmed by 3 bases and J by 4 bases, leaving 7 bases between them. This CDR3 region has 13 residues.

In this sample, this clonotype turned up many times. The V gene is TRBV7-2, the J gene TRBJ2-5; D gene ambiguous. V was cut by 4 bases and J by 6 bases, with 15 bases left in between. This CDR3 comprises 14 residues. The V gene's germline CDR1 is SGHTA and CDR2 FQGNSA. The CDR3 region has the DNA TGTGCCAGCAGCTCCTACCCCCCGGGCAAGACCCAGTACTTC. Protein product: CASSSYPPGKTQYF. Looking up the rest from reference TRBV7-2 and TRBJ2-5 gives the full variable domain: GAGVSQSPSNKVTEKGKDVELRCDPISGHTALYWYRQSLGQGLEFLIYFQGNSAPDKSGLPSDRFSAERTGGSVSTLTIQRTQQEDSAVYLCASSSYPPGKTQYFGPGTRLLVL.